These 31 T cell receptor beta chains came from one sample sequenced in a study of graft-versus-host responses after intestinal transplantation. Their specific antigens are unknown. Produced via immunoSEQ multiplex PCR; TCRdb's table is partial and in-frame only. The top ten clones hold roughly 1.6% of a sample with 50,000 to 80,000 clones, 85% to 95% of them seen once. Sequencing was performed on unstimulated CD8+ T cells sorted from spleen or lymph node cells, taken before transplant. These receptors all come from a human donor who was the organ donor for an intestinal transplant.

This chain links TRBV7-9 with TRBJ2-7, with 7 nucleotides matching TRBD1. The germline V gene has CDR1 SEHNR and CDR2 FQNEAQ (reference sequence). The CDR3 is 15 residues long. J gave up 0 bases and V 3 bases, and 5 bases lay outside the gene matches. The CDR3 sequence is CASSFADRSSYEQYF. CDR3 nucleotides: TGTGCCAGCAGCTTCGCGGACAGGTCCTCCTACGAGCAGTACTTC.

The chain links TRBV5-1 to TRBJ2-3, with D maybe TRBD2 (6 bases). Trimming removed 0 bases from V and 5 bases from J, with 25 bases in between. The CDR3 length is 19 residues. CDR1 is SGHRS and CDR2 is YFSETQ in the germline V gene. CDR3 sequence (DNA): TGCGCCAGCAGCTTGGCCGGTTTGGATGGGGACTGGTCGGGAGATACGCAGTATTTT. Protein: CASSLAGLDGDWSGDTQYF. The whole variable domain, filled in from reference TRBV5-1 and TRBJ2-3, reads KAGVTQTPRYLIKTRGQQVTLSCSPISGHRSVSWYQQTPGQGLQFLFEYFSETQRNKGNFPGRFSGRQFSNSRSEMNVSTLELGDSALYLCASSLAGLDGDWSGDTQYFGPGTRLTVL.

V gene TRBV19 combines with J gene TRBJ2-2, with D hard to call. The germline gives CDR1 LNHDA, CDR2 SQIVND (reference sequence). The CDR3 runs to 13 residues. V was cut by 2 bases and J by 8 bases, with 9 bases left in between. CDR3 bases: TGTGCCAGTAGTATACCCCCCGCGGGGGAGCTGTTTTTT. Translated, it gives CASSIPPAGELFF. The full variable domain, with the rest looked up from reference TRBV19 and TRBJ2-2, is DGGITQSPKYLFRKEGQNVTLSCEQNLNHDAMYWYRQDPGQGLRLIYYSQIVNDFQKGDIAEGYSVSREKKESFPLTVTSAQKNPTAFYLCASSIPPAGELFFGEGSRLTVL.

V gene TRBV7-8 combines with J gene TRBJ2-7, with D perhaps TRBD1 (6 bases). There are 12 residues in the CDR3. The germline V gene has CDR1 SGHVS and CDR2 FQNEAQ. Trimming took 5 bases from V and 5 from J, leaving 10 bases between them. In DNA, the CDR3 is TGTGCCAGCAGCCGTGGGGGCGACGAGCAGTACTTC. Amino acids: CASSRGGDEQYF.

The chain uses TRBV4-1 and TRBJ2-5, with a tentative D call TRBD1 (5 bases). Germline assignment: CDR1 MGHRA and CDR2 YSYEKL. The CDR3 is 13 residues long. The ends were cut back, 1 base at V and 5 bases at J, with 8 bases in the middle. The CDR3 coding sequence is TGCGCCAGCAGCCAAGGCAGGGCCGAGACCCAGTACTTC. This translates into CASSQGRAETQYF.

This chain links TRBV9 with TRBJ2-5; TRBD2 agrees at 7 bases. The CDR3 length is 13 residues. Trimming took 0 bases from V and 11 from J; bases not matched to a gene: 7. Germline V CDR1 and CDR2: SGDLS, YYNGEE. The CDR3 sequence is CASSVDGGGAQYF. The CDR3 DNA is TGTGCCAGCAGCGTAGATGGCGGGGGTGCTCAGTACTTC.

The chain employs TRBV7-8 and TRBJ1-2, with D possibly being TRBD1 (6 bases). The CDR3 spans 14 residues. Trimming left V 5 bases short and J 3 bases short, with 13 bases between. Germline CDR1 SGHVS, CDR2 FQNEAQ. CDR3 nucleotide sequence: TGTGCCAGCAGCCCCCGGGACACTCACTATGGCTACACCTTC. It codes for CASSPRDTHYGYTF.

The J gene is TRBJ2-1, the V gene TRBV10-3, with a tentative D call TRBD1 (6 bases). The V gene lost 10 bases and the J gene lost 0 bases, with 13 bases spanning the gap. The CDR3 length is 14 residues. Germline CDR1 reads ENHRY; CDR2 reads SYGVKD. CDR3 DNA: TGTGCCACAAAACAGGGTAGCTCCTACAATGAGCAGTTCTTC. It is translated as CATKQGSSYNEQFF.

This chain joins TRBV30 and TRBJ1-1, with unresolved D. Germline V gives CDR1 GTSNPN, CDR2 SVGIG (reference sequence). This CDR3 region has 12 residues. The CDR3 sequence is CAHGGLNTEAFF. Written as DNA, the CDR3 is TGTGCGCACGGTGGTTTAAACACTGAAGCTTTCTTT.

This chain joins TRBV9 and TRBJ1-1; tentative D call: TRBD1 (6 bases). The V gene's germline CDR1 is SGDLS and CDR2 YYNGEE. The germline V and J ends were trimmed by 3 bases and 2 bases, with 14 bases remaining between them. This CDR3 is built from 15 residues. CDR3 nucleotide sequence: TGTGCCAGCAGCGGCGAGGGGGGGGCCAACACTGAAGCTTTCTTT. Translated: CASSGEGGANTEAFF.

V is TRBV6-4 and J is TRBJ2-1; weak D call: TRBD2 (6 bases). Germline V gene sequence: CDR1 MRHNA, CDR2 SNTAGT. CDR3 length equals 15 residues. V was pared by 3 bases and J by 4 bases, with 13 bases between. CDR3: CASSEGEEAYNEQFF. CDR3 nucleotide sequence: TGTGCCAGCAGTGAAGGGGAGGAAGCATACAATGAGCAGTTCTTC.

The chain links TRBV28 to TRBJ1-5; D perhaps matches TRBD1 (6 bases). Trimming cost V 3 bases and J 5 bases, with 17 bases left between them. The germline gives CDR1 MDHEN, CDR2 SYDVKM. There are 16 residues in the CDR3. The CDR3 sequence: CASSFLTDRRDQPQHF. The CDR3 nucleotides are TGTGCCAGCAGTTTTCTTACCGACAGGCGGGATCAGCCCCAGCATTTT.

V gene TRBV5-6 combines with J gene TRBJ2-7; TRBD1 matches at 7 bases. The V and J ends lost 0 bases and 2 bases, in that order; junction bases with no gene match: 2. The CDR3 covers 14 residues. The germline CDR1 and CDR2 sequences are SGHDT and YYEEEE. CDR3 in DNA: TGTGCCAGCAGCTTGGGGACAGGACCCTACGAGCAGTACTTC. It translates to CASSLGTGPYEQYF.

The rearrangement uses TRBV7-8 and TRBJ1-1; D might be TRBD1 (5 bases). This CDR3 contains 13 residues. CDR1 SGHVS and CDR2 FQNEAQ come from the germline V gene. The V end lost 5 bases, the J end lost 1 base, and 8 bases lay between the germline ends. The CDR3, as DNA: TGTGCCAGCAGCCTGACAGCGAACACTGAAGCTTTCTTT. It is translated as CASSLTANTEAFF. Full variable domain (rest looked up from reference TRBV7-8 and TRBJ1-1): GAGVSQSPRYKVAKRGQDVALRCDPISGHVSLFWYQQALGQGPEFLTYFQNEAQLDKSGLPSDRFFAERPEGSVSTLKIQRTQQEDSAVYLCASSLTANTEAFFGQGTRLTVV.

This clone has a single count. The rearrangement uses TRBV2 and TRBJ2-5, with 9 bases fitting TRBD1. This CDR3 has 14 residues. Germline lookup yields CDR1 SNHLY and CDR2 FYNNEI. V shed 6 bases, J shed 3 bases, and the junction held 5 bases outside the gene matches. The CDR3 DNA follows: TGTGCCAGCAGCTCCGACAGGGGGAAAGAGACCCAGTACTTC. Translation gives CASSSDRGKETQYF.

V usage is TRBV9 and J usage is TRBJ2-7, with D hard to call. CDR3 length equals 13 residues. V was clipped by 3 bases and J by 2 bases, with 9 bases between them. Germline V gene lookup returns CDR1 SGDLS and CDR2 YYNGEE. The CDR3 region has the DNA TGTGCCAGCAGCGAACAGCCCACCTACGAGCAGTACTTC. Its protein is CASSEQPTYEQYF.

This clone was detected a few times. The V call is TRBV10-3, the J call TRBJ2-1, with a possible D match to TRBD2 (6 bases). V shed 3 bases and J shed 4 bases, with 13 bases lying between them. This CDR3 spans 15 amino acids. Germline V gene sequence: CDR1 ENHRY, CDR2 SYGVKD. The CDR3 sequence: CAISEWDWTYNEQFF. The CDR3 bases are TGTGCCATCAGTGAATGGGACTGGACTTACAATGAGCAGTTCTTC.

This chain connects TRBV9 to TRBJ1-5; 12 nucleotides align to TRBD1. Trimming cost V 3 bases and J 5 bases; bases outside gene matches: 3. The CDR3 runs 15 residues. CDR1 and CDR2 (germline): SGDLS, YYNGEE. The CDR3 region is CASSDGDRGHQPQHF. The CDR3 nucleotides are TGTGCCAGCAGCGACGGGGACAGGGGGCATCAGCCCCAGCATTTT.

The chain combines TRBV27 with TRBJ2-3, with 11 bases identical to TRBD2. The CDR3 has 16 amino acids. The germline CDR1 and CDR2 sequences are MNHEY and SMNVEV (reference sequence). The trim removed 5 bases at V and 2 bases at J, leaving 6 bases unmatched. The CDR3 reads CASSILAGGSTDTQYF. For the CDR3, the DNA is TGTGCCAGCAGTATCCTAGCGGGAGGATCCACAGATACGCAGTATTTT.

This chain joins TRBV18 and TRBJ1-1; 8 bases map to TRBD1. J was trimmed by 5 bases and V by 2 bases; bases with no gene match: 7. Per the germline V gene, CDR1 is KGHSH and CDR2 is LQKENI. The CDR3 has 15 residues. CDR3 residues: CASSPMTGAETEAFF. In DNA, the CDR3 is TGTGCCAGCTCACCAATGACAGGGGCAGAGACTGAAGCTTTCTTT.

This rearrangement joins TRBV9 to TRBJ2-5; 10 bases map to TRBD1. From germline, CDR1 is SGDLS and CDR2 YYNGEE. Trimming at V came to 5 bases and at J to 2 bases, leaving 6 bases not matched to a gene. This CDR3 spans 15 amino acids. As DNA, the CDR3 is TGTGCCAGCAGTGGGGGACAGGGGAGACAAGAGACCCAGTACTTC. Residues: CASSGGQGRQETQYF.

The gene calls are TRBV7-9 and TRBJ1-2; 7 bases line up with TRBD1. From germline, CDR1 is SEHNR and CDR2 FQNEAQ (reference sequence). The junction had 3 bases not matched to a gene; V was cut back by 5 bases and J by 0 bases. The CDR3 consists of 14 residues. CDR3 sequence: CASSQTGTNYGYTF. In DNA form, the CDR3 reads TGTGCCAGCAGCCAGACAGGGACTAACTATGGCTACACCTTC.

The chain combines TRBV28 with TRBJ2-1; TRBD1 might be the D (6 bases). Germline assignment: CDR1 MDHEN and CDR2 SYDVKM. The CDR3 extends over 15 amino acids. Trimming pared 3 bases from V and 4 bases from J, leaving 13 bases between. The CDR3 DNA reads as TGTGCCAGCAGTTTCCAGGGGCTGAGGTACAATGAGCAGTTCTTC. Encoded protein: CASSFQGLRYNEQFF.

V gene TRBV2 combines with J gene TRBJ2-2; TRBD2 matches 8 bases. Trimming removed 4 bases from V and 6 bases from J; junction bases left unmatched: 4. Germline V lookup: CDR1 SNHLY, CDR2 FYNNEI. The CDR3 is made up of 14 amino acids. The CDR3 reads CASSAPSGSGELFF. In DNA form, the CDR3 reads TGTGCCAGCAGTGCCCCTAGCGGGTCCGGGGAGCTGTTTTTT.

V usage is TRBV30 and J usage is TRBJ2-7; 8 bases map to TRBD1. V shed 1 base, J shed 6 bases, and the junction held 11 bases outside the gene matches. Per the germline V gene, CDR1 is GTSNPN and CDR2 is SVGIG (reference sequence). The CDR3 sequence is 15 residues long. Written as DNA, the CDR3 is TGTGCCTGGAGTGAGGGGGACAGGTCCATATTCGAGCAGTACTTC. This encodes CAWSEGDRSIFEQYF.

The rearrangement joins TRBV6-4 to TRBJ2-1; D gene unclear. Germline CDR1 and CDR2: MRHNA and SNTAGT. The CDR3 extends over 15 amino acids. V lost 2 bases and J lost 5, with 13 bases in between. The CDR3 nucleotides are TGTGCCAGCAGTGACCCGGGTTCCTTTAACAATGAGCAGTTCTTC. It translates to CASSDPGSFNNEQFF.

The chain carries TRBV7-6 and TRBJ2-1, with 7 positions matching TRBD2. CDR1 is SGHVS and CDR2 is FNYEAQ in the germline V gene. This CDR3 comprises 13 residues. With 2 bases clipped from V and 10 bases from J, the junction kept 5 bases outside the gene matches. The CDR3 bases are TGTGCCAGCAGCTTAAGCGGGGTCGGCGAGCAGTTCTTC. Its protein product is CASSLSGVGEQFF.

The chain joins TRBV10-3 to TRBJ2-1; no reliable D call. This CDR3 is 12 amino acids long. The germline V gene encodes CDR1 ENHRY and CDR2 SYGVKD. V shed 2 bases and J shed 8 bases, with 7 bases lying between them. The CDR3 reads CAISENEDEQFF. The CDR3 bases are TGTGCCATCAGTGAGAACGAGGATGAGCAGTTCTTC.

The V and J genes are TRBV14 and TRBJ1-1; 10 positions agree with TRBD1. CDR3 length: 13 residues. Per germline, CDR1 SGHDN and CDR2 FVKESK. V was clipped by 6 bases and J by 3 bases; unmatched bases: 1. CDR3 nucleotide sequence: TGTGCCAGCAGGGGGACAGGGGACACTGAAGCTTTCTTT. Protein sequence: CASRGTGDTEAFF.

This clone was counted once. J is TRBJ2-5 and V is TRBV7-3; TRBD2 agrees at 8 bases. J was trimmed by 1 base and V by 6 bases; bases with no gene match: 4. This CDR3 is 14 amino acids long. Germline assignment: CDR1 SGHTA and CDR2 FQGTGA. CDR3 in amino acids: CASRLAVSQETQYF. The CDR3 nucleotides read TGTGCCAGCAGACTAGCGGTTAGCCAAGAGACCCAGTACTTC.

This chain joins TRBV28 and TRBJ1-2, with 7 bases identical to TRBD1. From germline, CDR1 is MDHEN and CDR2 SYDVKM. V trimming: 5 bases; J trimming: 2 bases; junction bases outside the gene matches: 5. The CDR3 contains 14 residues. CDR3 protein: CASSLWTGNYGYTF. In DNA, the CDR3 is TGTGCCAGCAGTCTCTGGACAGGAAACTATGGCTACACCTTC.